The 2 T cell receptor beta chains below all came from one sample that was sequenced in a study of T cells after yellow fever vaccination. MiXCR, run by TCRdb on the 5' RACE reads, gives a single entry per CDR3 protein. The sample holds about 360,000 distinct CDR3 sequences, approximately 6% seen once. Sequenced here: PBMCs, sampled 5 days after the yellow fever booster vaccination. These receptors came from a man aged 25 to 45 who received the YFV17D yellow fever vaccine.

This clonotype has a count of ten or more. The rearrangement uses TRBV20-1 and TRBJ2-1, with a possible D match to TRBD2 (5 bases). Germline lookup yields CDR1 DFQATT and CDR2 SNEGSKA (reference sequence). Trimming shortened V by 3 bases and J by 7 bases, and 16 bases separated the two germline ends. The CDR3 extends over 14 amino acids. CDR3 amino acids: CSASKWTGFNEQFF. As DNA, the CDR3 is TGCAGTGCTAGTAAATGGACTGGCTTTAATGAGCAGTTCTTC.

This clonotype was detected only a few times. The V call is TRBV6-1, the J call TRBJ2-7; 8 positions agree with TRBD2. In germline, CDR1 is MNHNS, CDR2 SASEGT. This CDR3 comprises 17 residues. The J segment lost 5 bases and the V segment lost 6 bases, leaving 18 bases of the junction unmatched. CDR3 coding DNA: TGTGCCAGCAGCCCAAGGTACTCCGGGACTAGTGTTCACGAGCAGTACTTC. This sequence encodes CASSPRYSGTSVHEQYF.